The following is a T cell receptor (beta chain) sequence with its context. As processed by the authors: Amplification of reference gene primers provided the estimated nucleated cell counts. Assay used: immunoSEQ multiplex PCR; TCRdb lists only in-frame clones, some missing. V, J and clone size derive from that table, while D and trimming were established from the DNA sequence. The data contain about 98,000 clones, around 75% of them singletons. Per the germline V gene, CDR1 is MNHEY and CDR2 is SMNVEV (reference sequence). The length of the CDR3 is 17 residues. V trimming: 3 bases; J trimming: 4 bases; junction bases outside the gene matches: 13. The data were obtained in a study of blood T cell repertoires in COVID-19. In the study overall: Nucleic acid was either cDNA or gDNA, and it came from T cells, B-cell-depleted T cells, or PBMCs.

This clonotype originated in a man in his 70s with acute or convalescent COVID-19. The sample consisted of peripheral blood. The chain employs TRBV27 and TRBJ2-3; 7 positions match TRBD2. The CDR3 DNA is TGTGCCAGCAGTTTGGGTCTTGGCGGGAGCGGCCCAGATACGCAGTATTTT. This translates into CASSLGLGGSGPDTQYF.